This T cell receptor beta chain derives from a study of Graves' ophthalmopathy and Graves' hyperthyroidism. This clonotype was counted at least ten times. Given a much more abundant clone one base away, this may be a read error. Amplification from RNA transcripts yielded the TCR beta CDR3 regions. The first round was an RT-PCR with HTBI primers, and the second round was a multiplex PCR. TCRdb re-called the multiplex PCR reads with MiXCR, one entry per CDR3 protein. This table has 400,000 or so distinct CDR3 sequences, 15% appearing once. V was cut by 6 bases and J by 10 bases, with 15 bases left in between. The CDR3 runs to 12 residues.

The TCR sequence derives from a woman aged 18-29 years with stable Graves' hyperthyroidism. This chain connects TRBV12-3 or TRBV12-4 to TRBJ1-2; the D is unclear. Sequencing input: peripheral blood. CDR3 loop: CASSADTSDYTF. The CDR3 DNA sequence: TGTGCCAGCAGCGCGGATACGAGTGACTACACCTTC.